This T cell receptor (beta chain) was identified in a study of blood T cell repertoires in COVID-19. Study details: Material from acute and convalescent COVID-19 was sourced from the United States, Italy and Spain. The analysed material was cDNA or gDNA that came from T cells, B-cell-depleted T cells, or PBMCs.

The repertoire was sequenced with immunoSEQ multiplex PCR; TCRdb's copy has only in-frame clones and lacks some. Of about 190,000 clones in the sample, roughly 80% were seen once. Specimen: peripheral blood. This clonotype originated in a man aged 55 to 69 with acute or convalescent COVID-19.

CDR3 sequence (DNA): TGCGCCAGCAGCTTAGGGCGGGAGGGAGGAGAGACCCAGTACTTC. It codes for CASSLGREGGETQYF. The chain employs TRBV5-1 and TRBJ2-5; TRBD2 matches 9 bases. The germline gives CDR1 SGHRS, CDR2 YFSETQ. The CDR3 covers 15 residues. J lost 4 bases, V lost 2 bases, and 6 bases had no gene match.